This T cell receptor (beta chain) was sequenced in a study of T cell responses to AZD1222 COVID-19 vaccine (dated by TCRdb to the early 2020s). About the full investigation: TCR sequencing covered 233 trial participants: some 210 given two doses of AZD1222 and approximately 25 given two doses of MenACWY control vaccine. Trial participants were enrolled into age subgroups of 18-55, 56-69 and 70-plus years, which contained around 150, 29 and 61 TCR-sequenced participants, respectively. The study at large found these results: After two AZD1222 doses, both the breadth and the depth of spike-specific TCRs were significantly higher than at day 0 and than in MenACWY recipients. In the small 56-69-year group, the increase in depth fell short of significance, most likely because of low power. Most participants were white British and females outnumbered males, and the authors suggested that clonal diversity may have been underestimated. The vaccine-associated CD4 TCRs covered the entire spike protein, and the dominant responses fell in regions 160-218 and 743-854. Only six or seven AZD1222 recipients were SARS-CoV-2 seropositive at baseline, limiting conclusions about previously exposed vaccinees. Because no day 14 peak-response samples were available, repertoires were characterized only after the peak T cell response. Reportedly, close to half of the unique spike-specific TCRs recognized epitopes lying outside the regions that are mutated in the B.1.351 and B.1.1.7 variants.

For this clone: Its recognized antigen is unknown. Per-nucleotide qualities are absent, and no much larger clonotype sits a single base away.

The time point label on this specimen signifies: about 28 days (+/-7) after the second vaccine dose. The intended sense of this specimen's treatment or condition label: meningococcal conjugate vaccine given as trial control. The vaccinee samples were drawn from two UK trials, COV001 and COV002, one of which was a single-blind randomized controlled phase 2/3 trial testing AZD1222 (ChAdOx1 nCoV-19) in healthy adults. Trial participant PBMC samples were collected at day 0 and day 28 after the second dose for TCRbeta chain sequencing. The CDR3 regions of human TCRbeta chains were analyzed by immunosequencing. Per the source publication's procedure: Repertoire TCRs were checked for matches against a reference library of SARS-CoV-2-specific TCRs that had been generated using the MIRA antigen-specificity platform. Breadth meant the fraction of unique TCRs that were SARS-CoV-2-associated, whereas depth meant the fraction of total T cells that were SARS-CoV-2-associated. Using the MIRA data, each spike-specific TCR was mapped to the spike region that the TCR reacts to and placed in a CD4 or CD8 class. Log10-transformed breadth and depth values were compared by one-way ANOVA with Sidak's multiple comparisons tests. TCRdb's version of the immuneACCESS table is confined to in-frame rearrangements and falls short of the full clone set. An unresolved V gene accounts for under half of the shortfall where checked; the remainder is of unknown origin. V and J calls and clone size are as listed in that table; D and trimming were resolved from the DNA. This sample is represented by tens of thousands of clones; about four fifths of them were singletons. Roughly 20% of the sample is in the top ten clones.

V is pared back by 0 bases and J by 13 bases, with 20 bases lying between the germline termini. Reading the germline V gene (reference sequence) gives CDR1 LNHNV and CDR2 YYDKDF. Spanning cysteine to phenylalanine, the CDR3 consists of 15 amino acids. The kept DNA is CDR3 alone, 45 bases in frame from the first base. Sequencing was performed on peripheral blood, taken 28 days after the second dose of the MenACWY control vaccine. The rearranged segments are TRBV15 and TRBJ2-3; TRBD1 could be the D gene, as 5 bases match. This TCR derives from an adult who received the MenACWY meningococcal vaccine as a control. The nucleotide sequence is TGTGCCACCAGCAGAGAAACAGAACGACTCAGGGCGAAGTATTTT. This translates into CATSRETERLRAKYF.